The entry below describes one TCR beta chain. Its target is unknown. Germline V gene data show CDR1 as SGHTA and CDR2 as FQGNSA. V gave up 5 bases and J gave up 7 bases; unmatched junction bases: 7. The CDR3 is made up of 14 amino acids. This sample is drawn from a study of cytomegalovirus exposure and HLA in healthy donors. Study conclusions and caveats: The investigators catalogued 150 or so TCR beta chains as cytomegalovirus-associated. Links to common viral pathogens appeared, in a later analysis, for several of the most significant clusters. Analyzed later, association rates of TCRs varied across HLA loci, with DRB1 most and HLA-C fewest.

Vbeta (60) and Jbeta (13) primers were used in the PCR. Profiling relied on immunoSEQ multiplex PCR, and the TCRdb table lists in-frame clones only, not all of them. The table lists about 160,000 clones, about 80% of them singletons. Samples came from healthy bone marrow donors. The source material was PBMCs. The clonotype comes from a woman aged 45-59 years in good health and CMV-seropositive. This chain links TRBV7-2 with TRBJ1-5; TRBD1 agrees at 8 bases. CDR3 amino acids: CASSLGQGGQPQHF. The DNA for the CDR3 is TGTGCCAGCAGCCTCGGACAGGGTGGGCAGCCCCAGCATTTT.